The 14 T cell receptor beta chains below were found in one sample sequenced in a study of control samples from healthy donors and cancer patients. Generated by immunoSEQ multiplex PCR, the TCRdb table keeps only in-frame clones and is missing some. Among tens of thousands of clones listed, about 90% were seen once. The sequencing sample was made of blood. The receptors were sampled from a woman in her fifties or sixties in good health.

This clone has a single count. This rearrangement joins TRBV20-1 to TRBJ1-5, with D maybe TRBD1 (5 bases). The CDR3 runs 13 residues. Trimming stripped 3 bases from V and 3 bases from J, with 9 bases between. Germline V gene data show CDR1 as DFQATT and CDR2 as SNEGSKA (reference sequence). The CDR3 protein is CSASPGLNQPQHF. Here the CDR3 DNA reads TGCAGTGCTAGTCCAGGGCTCAATCAGCCCCAGCATTTT.

The chain carries TRBV30 and TRBJ1-6; 9 nucleotides match TRBD1. The germline CDR1 and CDR2 sequences are GTSNPN and SVGIG (reference sequence). The CDR3 has 14 residues. V gave up 3 bases and J gave up 10 bases; unmatched junction bases: 7. The CDR3 nucleotides are TGTGCCTGGAGCGCGGGACAGGGAAGCTCACCCCTCCACTTT. This gives the protein CAWSAGQGSSPLHF.

V and J are TRBV28 and TRBJ2-7, with TRBD1 matching 7 bases. The V and J ends lost 8 bases and 5 bases, in that order; junction bases with no gene match: 9. The germline V gene encodes CDR1 MDHEN and CDR2 SYDVKM. CDR3 size: 13 residues. Here the CDR3 DNA reads TGTGCCAGCGACCCGACAGGGAGCCACGAGCAGTACTTC. It encodes CASDPTGSHEQYF.

The J gene is TRBJ2-5, the V gene TRBV3-1 (or the pseudogene TRBV3-2); D not resolved. Trimming took off 2 bases at V and 2 bases at J, with 12 bases between the two ends. The CDR3 contains 15 residues. CDR1 and CDR2 from the germline V gene are LGHDT and YNNKEL (reference sequence). The DNA of the CDR3 is TGTGCCAGCAGCCAATCGCTCGGGCAGCAAGAGACCCAGTACTTC. Protein: CASSQSLGQQETQYF.

The rearrangement uses TRBV28 and TRBJ2-7; the match to TRBD2 covers 8 bases. J was trimmed by 3 bases and V by 8 bases; bases with no gene match: 12. CDR1 and CDR2 from the germline V gene are MDHEN and SYDVKM. The CDR3 covers 15 residues. CDR3 nucleotide sequence: TGTGCCAGCCGGGGGGGAGATGAGGGGAACTACGAGCAGTACTTC. As protein: CASRGGDEGNYEQYF. The variable domain in full, with the rest retrieved from reference TRBV28 and TRBJ2-7, is DVKVTQSSRYLVKRTGEKVFLECVQDMDHENMFWYRQDPGLGLRLIYFSYDVKMKEKGDIPEGYSVSREKKERFSLILESASTNQTSMYLCASRGGDEGNYEQYFGPGTRLTVT.

This clone came up once. The CDR3 sequence: CASIGGGSLANYGYTF. The CDR3 nucleotides are TGTGCCAGCATTGGGGGCGGGAGTTTAGCTAACTATGGCTACACCTTC. The gene calls are TRBV28 and TRBJ1-2; a possible D gene is TRBD1 (6 bases). The CDR3 sequence is 16 residues long. The V gene lost 7 bases and the J gene lost 0 bases, with 18 bases spanning the gap. The germline CDR1 and CDR2 sequences are MDHEN and SYDVKM.

This chain connects TRBV30 to TRBJ2-7, with D perhaps TRBD1 (6 bases). Germline lookup yields CDR1 GTSNPN and CDR2 SVGIG (reference sequence). This CDR3 region has 12 residues. The germline V and J ends were trimmed by 8 bases and 0 bases, with 11 bases remaining between them. The CDR3 region has the DNA TGTGCCGGCGACAGGAACTCCTACGAGCAGTACTTC. It codes for CAGDRNSYEQYF.

The V and J genes are TRBV3-1 (or the pseudogene TRBV3-2) and TRBJ1-1; D call uncertain. CDR1 is LGHDT and CDR2 is YNNKEL in the germline V gene (reference sequence). The CDR3 is made up of 13 amino acids. V dropped 0 bases and J dropped 5 bases, with 7 bases sitting between them. CDR3 nucleotides: TGTGCCAGCAGCCAAGAGGGCAGAACTGAAGCTTTCTTT. Protein product: CASSQEGRTEAFF.

The chain has TRBV7-2 and TRBJ1-4; D is uncertain. Germline values: CDR1 SGHTA, CDR2 FQGNSA. CDR3 length equals 15 residues. Trimming took 4 bases from V and 8 from J, leaving 17 bases between them. The CDR3 nucleotides are TGTGCCAGCAGCTCTGCCCGGAGCCTATCCGAAAAACTGTTTTTT. It translates to CASSSARSLSEKLFF.

The gene calls are TRBV4-1 and TRBJ2-2; D may be TRBD2 (6 bases). The CDR3 loop spans 18 amino acids. The ends were cut back, 2 bases at V and 5 bases at J, with 21 bases in the middle. In germline, CDR1 is MGHRA, CDR2 YSYEKL. CDR3 residues: CASSQPLELADGTGELFF. Here the CDR3 DNA reads TGCGCCAGCAGCCAACCCCTTGAACTAGCTGACGGGACCGGGGAGCTGTTTTTT.

Written as DNA, the CDR3 is TGTGCCAGTCGACTAGATTGGGCCCCCCAGTATGGCTACACCTTC. This encodes CASRLDWAPQYGYTF. This sequence joins TRBV6-5 and TRBJ1-2; D uncertain. With 9 bases removed from V and 5 bases from J, the gap between germline ends came to 22 bases. The CDR3 has 15 residues. Germline CDR1 and CDR2: MNHEY and SVGAGI.

The chain couples TRBV25-1 to TRBJ2-5, with 8 bases identical to TRBD1. CDR3 length: 18 amino acids. The V gene end was trimmed by 6 bases and the J gene end by 3 bases; junction bases not matched to a gene: 18. Germline values: CDR1 MGHDK, CDR2 SYGVNS. CDR3 protein: CASSNTQARGREKETQYF. The CDR3 DNA follows: TGTGCCAGCAGCAACACTCAGGCCAGGGGGCGGGAAAAAGAGACCCAGTACTTC.

The genes are TRBV21-1 and TRBJ2-6. TRBV21-1 is given as a pseudogene. This CDR3 has 10 residues. CDR3 in amino acids: CASRANVLTF. As DNA, the CDR3 is TGTGCCAGCAGAGCCAACGTCCTGACTTTC.

This clone was detected a few times. The chain links TRBV5-1 to TRBJ1-1, with a weak D call TRBD1 (5 bases). CDR3 length: 15 amino acids. Germline CDR1 is SGHRS and CDR2 is YFSETQ. V lost 4 bases to trimming and J lost 1 base, with 14 bases between them. The CDR3 reads CASSVRDGENTEAFF. CDR3 in DNA: TGCGCCAGCAGCGTAAGGGACGGTGAGAACACTGAAGCTTTCTTT.